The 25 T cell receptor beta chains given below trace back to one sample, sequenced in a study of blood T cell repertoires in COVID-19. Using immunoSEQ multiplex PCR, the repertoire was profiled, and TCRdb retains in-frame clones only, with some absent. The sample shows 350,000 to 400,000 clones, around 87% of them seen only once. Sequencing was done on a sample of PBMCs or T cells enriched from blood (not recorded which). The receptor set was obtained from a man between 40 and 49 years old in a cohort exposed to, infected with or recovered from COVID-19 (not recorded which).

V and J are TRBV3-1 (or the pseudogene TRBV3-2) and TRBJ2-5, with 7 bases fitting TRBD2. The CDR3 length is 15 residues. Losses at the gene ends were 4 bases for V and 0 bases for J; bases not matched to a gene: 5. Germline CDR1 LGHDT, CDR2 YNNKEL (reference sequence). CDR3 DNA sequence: TGTGCCAGCAGCCCTAGCGGAAAGTACCAAGAGACCCAGTACTTC. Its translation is CASSPSGKYQETQYF.

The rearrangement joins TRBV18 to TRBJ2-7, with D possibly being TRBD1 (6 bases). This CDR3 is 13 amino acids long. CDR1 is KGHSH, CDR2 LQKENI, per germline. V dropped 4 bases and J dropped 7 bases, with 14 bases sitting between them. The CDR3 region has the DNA TGTGCCAGCTCACAGGACAGTTACCAGGAGCAGTACTTC. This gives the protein CASSQDSYQEQYF.

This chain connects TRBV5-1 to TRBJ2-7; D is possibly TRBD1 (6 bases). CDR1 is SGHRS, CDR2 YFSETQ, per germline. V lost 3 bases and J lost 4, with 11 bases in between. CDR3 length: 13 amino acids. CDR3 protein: CASSSGTQYEQYF. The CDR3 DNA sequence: TGCGCCAGCAGCTCCGGGACACAGTACGAGCAGTACTTC.

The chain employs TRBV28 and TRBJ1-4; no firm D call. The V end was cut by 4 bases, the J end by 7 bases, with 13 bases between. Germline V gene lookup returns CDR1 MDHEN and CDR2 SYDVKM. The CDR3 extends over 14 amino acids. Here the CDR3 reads CASSYYGASEKLFF. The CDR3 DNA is TGTGCCAGCAGTTATTACGGTGCGAGTGAAAAACTGTTTTTT.

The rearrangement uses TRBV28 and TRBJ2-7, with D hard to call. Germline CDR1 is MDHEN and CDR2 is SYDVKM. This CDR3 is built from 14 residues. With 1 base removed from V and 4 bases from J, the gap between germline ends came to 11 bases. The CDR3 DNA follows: TGTGCCAGCAGTTTATTCCCCGGAGCGTACGAGCAGTACTTC. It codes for CASSLFPGAYEQYF.

CDR3 protein: CASSLTTGALEAFF. The DNA of the CDR3 is TGTGCCAGCAGCTTAACAACAGGGGCCCTTGAAGCTTTCTTT. The chain links TRBV7-9 to TRBJ1-1; 7 nucleotides match TRBD1. V gave up 2 bases and J gave up 7 bases; unmatched junction bases: 7. There are 14 residues in the CDR3. Per the germline V gene, CDR1 is SEHNR and CDR2 is FQNEAQ (reference sequence).

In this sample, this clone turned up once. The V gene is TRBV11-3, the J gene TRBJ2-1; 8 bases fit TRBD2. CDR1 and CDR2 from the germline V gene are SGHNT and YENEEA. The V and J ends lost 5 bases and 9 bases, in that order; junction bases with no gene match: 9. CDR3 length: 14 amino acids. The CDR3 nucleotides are TGTGCCAGCAGCCTGGGGACTAGGCTTAGTGAGCAGTTCTTC. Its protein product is CASSLGTRLSEQFF.

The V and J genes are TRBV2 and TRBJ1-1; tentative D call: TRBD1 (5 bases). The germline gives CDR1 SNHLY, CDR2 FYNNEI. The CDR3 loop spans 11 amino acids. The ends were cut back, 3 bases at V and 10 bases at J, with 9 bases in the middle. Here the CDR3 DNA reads TGTGCCAGCAGTGACAGGACACGAGCTTTCTTT. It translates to CASSDRTRAFF. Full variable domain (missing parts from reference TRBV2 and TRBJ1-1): EPEVTQTPSHQVTQMGQEVILRCVPISNHLYFYWYRQILGQKVEFLVSFYNNEISEKSEIFDDQFSVERPDGSNFTLKIRSTKLEDSAMYFCASSDRTRAFFGQGTRLTVV.

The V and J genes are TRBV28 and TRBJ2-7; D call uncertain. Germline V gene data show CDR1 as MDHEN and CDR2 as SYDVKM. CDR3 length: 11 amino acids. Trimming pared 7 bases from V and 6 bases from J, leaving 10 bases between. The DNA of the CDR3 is TGTGCCAGCACCTCCATGGCCGAGCAGTACTTC. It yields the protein CASTSMAEQYF.

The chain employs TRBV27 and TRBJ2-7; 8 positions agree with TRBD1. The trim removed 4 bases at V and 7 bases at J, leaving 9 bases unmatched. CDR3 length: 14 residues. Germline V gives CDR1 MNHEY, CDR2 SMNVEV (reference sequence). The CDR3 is CASSSGQGLREQYF. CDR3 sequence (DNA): TGTGCCAGCAGTTCCGGACAGGGCTTGAGAGAGCAGTACTTC.

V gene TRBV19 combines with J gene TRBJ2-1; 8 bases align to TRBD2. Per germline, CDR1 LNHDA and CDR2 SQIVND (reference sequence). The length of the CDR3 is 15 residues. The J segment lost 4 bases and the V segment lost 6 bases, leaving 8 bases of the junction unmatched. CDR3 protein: CASSVRREGYNEQFF. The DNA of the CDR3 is TGTGCCAGTAGCGTCCGACGGGAGGGGTACAATGAGCAGTTCTTC.

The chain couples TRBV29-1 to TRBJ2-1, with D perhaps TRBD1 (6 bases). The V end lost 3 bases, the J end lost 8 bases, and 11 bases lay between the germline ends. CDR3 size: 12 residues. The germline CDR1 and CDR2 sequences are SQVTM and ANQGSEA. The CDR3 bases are TGCAGCGTTGAGCTGGGGGCGTATGAGCAGTTCTTC. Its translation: CSVELGAYEQFF.

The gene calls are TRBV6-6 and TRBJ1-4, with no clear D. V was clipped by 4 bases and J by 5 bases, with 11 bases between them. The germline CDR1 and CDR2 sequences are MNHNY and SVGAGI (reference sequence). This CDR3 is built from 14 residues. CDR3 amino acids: CASSFLGGNEKLFF. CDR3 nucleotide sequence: TGTGCCAGCAGTTTTTTAGGAGGAAATGAAAAACTGTTTTTT.

CDR3 sequence (DNA): TGTGCCAGCAGTCACAGGACTAGCGGCCTCACAGATACGCAGTATTTT. Protein product: CASSHRTSGLTDTQYF. The chain links TRBV27 to TRBJ2-3; 10 positions agree with TRBD2. CDR3 length: 16 residues. Germline loops: CDR1 MNHEY, CDR2 SMNVEV (reference sequence). The V gene end was trimmed by 5 bases and the J gene end by 2 bases; junction bases not matched to a gene: 7.

The CDR3 is CASSLHSQIGNTEAFF. CDR3 sequence (DNA): TGCGCCAGCAGCTTGCACAGCCAAATTGGAAACACTGAAGCTTTCTTT. The V gene is TRBV5-1, the J gene TRBJ1-1; D is unresolved. This CDR3 region has 16 residues. V was pared by 1 base and J by 2 bases, with 15 bases between. Per germline, CDR1 SGHRS and CDR2 YFSETQ. Full variable domain (remainder filled in from reference TRBV5-1 and TRBJ1-1): KAGVTQTPRYLIKTRGQQVTLSCSPISGHRSVSWYQQTPGQGLQFLFEYFSETQRNKGNFPGRFSGRQFSNSRSEMNVSTLELGDSALYLCASSLHSQIGNTEAFFGQGTRLTVV.

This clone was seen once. This chain's CDR3 is CAWSRGTGGRQPQHF. CDR3 nucleotides: TGTGCCTGGAGCCGAGGGACAGGGGGTCGTCAGCCCCAGCATTTT. The V call is TRBV30, the J call TRBJ1-5; 11 bases align to TRBD1. CDR3 length equals 15 residues. In germline, CDR1 is GTSNPN, CDR2 SVGIG (reference sequence). J was trimmed by 6 bases and V by 3 bases; bases with no gene match: 7.

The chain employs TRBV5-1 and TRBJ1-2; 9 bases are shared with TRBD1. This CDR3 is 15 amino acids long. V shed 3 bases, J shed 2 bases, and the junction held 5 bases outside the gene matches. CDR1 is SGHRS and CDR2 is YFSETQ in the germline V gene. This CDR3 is CASSSTGTGNYGYTF. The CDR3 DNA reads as TGCGCCAGCAGCTCCACCGGGACAGGGAACTATGGCTACACCTTC.

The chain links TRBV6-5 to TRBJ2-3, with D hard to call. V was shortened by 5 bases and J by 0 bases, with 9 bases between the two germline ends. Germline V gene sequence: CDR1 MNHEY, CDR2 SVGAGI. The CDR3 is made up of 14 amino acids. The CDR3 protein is CASSLTSSTDTQYF. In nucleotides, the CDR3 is TGTGCCAGCAGTCTCACATCTAGCACAGATACGCAGTATTTT.

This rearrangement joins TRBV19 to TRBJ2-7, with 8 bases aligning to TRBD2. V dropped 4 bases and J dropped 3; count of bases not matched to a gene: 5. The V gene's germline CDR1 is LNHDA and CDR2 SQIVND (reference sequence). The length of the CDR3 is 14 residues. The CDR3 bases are TGTGCCAGTAGTACCCGGACTAGCAGCTACGAGCAGTACTTC. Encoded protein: CASSTRTSSYEQYF.

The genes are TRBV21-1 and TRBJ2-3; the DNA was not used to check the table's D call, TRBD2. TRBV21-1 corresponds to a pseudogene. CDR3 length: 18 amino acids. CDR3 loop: CASSNKAGLAGMTDTQYF. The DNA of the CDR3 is TGTGCCAGCAGCAATAAGGCGGGACTAGCGGGAATGACAGATACGCAGTATTTT.

The CDR3 reads CASKQNPPSSYNEQFF. The CDR3 DNA is TGTGCCAGCAAACAAAACCCCCCAAGCTCCTACAATGAGCAGTTCTTC. The chain carries TRBV5-5 and TRBJ2-1; D is ambiguous. Germline V gene data show CDR1 as SGHKS and CDR2 as YYEKEE (reference sequence). The ends were cut back, 6 bases at V and 0 bases at J, with 16 bases in the middle. This CDR3 has 16 residues. Using reference TRBV5-5 and TRBJ2-1 for the parts outside the CDR3, the full variable domain is DAGVTQSPTHLIKTRGQQVTLRCSPISGHKSVSWYQQVLGQGPQFIFQYYEKEERGRGNFPDRFSARQFPNYSSELNVNALLLGDSALYLCASKQNPPSSYNEQFFGPGTRLTVL.

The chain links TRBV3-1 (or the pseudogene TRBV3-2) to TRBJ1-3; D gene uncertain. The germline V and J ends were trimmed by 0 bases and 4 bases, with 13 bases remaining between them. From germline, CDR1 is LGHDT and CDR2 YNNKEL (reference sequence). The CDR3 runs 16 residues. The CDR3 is CASSQEWQEGGNTIYF. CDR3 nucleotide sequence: TGTGCCAGCAGCCAAGAATGGCAGGAGGGCGGAAACACCATATATTTT.

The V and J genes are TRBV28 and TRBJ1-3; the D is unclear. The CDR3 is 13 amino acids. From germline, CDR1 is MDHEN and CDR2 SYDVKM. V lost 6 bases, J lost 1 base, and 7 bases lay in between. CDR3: CASRRRSGNTIYF. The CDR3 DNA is TGTGCCAGCAGAAGGAGATCTGGAAACACCATATATTTT. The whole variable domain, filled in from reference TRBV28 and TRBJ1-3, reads DVKVTQSSRYLVKRTGEKVFLECVQDMDHENMFWYRQDPGLGLRLIYFSYDVKMKEKGDIPEGYSVSREKKERFSLILESASTNQTSMYLCASRRRSGNTIYFGEGSWLTVV.

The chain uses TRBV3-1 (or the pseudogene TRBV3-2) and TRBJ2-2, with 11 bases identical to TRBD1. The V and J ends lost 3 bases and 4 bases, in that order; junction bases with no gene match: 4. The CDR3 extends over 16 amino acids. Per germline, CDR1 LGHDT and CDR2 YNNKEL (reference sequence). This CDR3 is CASSQDRGRSTGELFF. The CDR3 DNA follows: TGTGCCAGCAGCCAGGACAGGGGGCGGAGCACCGGGGAGCTGTTTTTT.

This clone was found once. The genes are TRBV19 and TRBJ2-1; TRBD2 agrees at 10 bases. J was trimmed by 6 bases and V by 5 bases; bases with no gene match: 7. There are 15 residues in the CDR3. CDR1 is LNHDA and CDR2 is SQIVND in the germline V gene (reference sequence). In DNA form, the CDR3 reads TGTGCCAGTAGTCTCGAACTAGCGGGGTTCAATGAGCAGTTCTTC. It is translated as CASSLELAGFNEQFF.